This T cell receptor (beta chain) was sequenced for a study of technical replicates of blood from a few donors. Germline V gene lookup returns CDR1 SGHRS and CDR2 YFSETQ. The CDR3 is 18 amino acids. Trimming removed 4 bases at V and 2 bases at J, with 22 bases between. Clones were sequenced by immunoSEQ multiplex PCR, and TCRdb holds only the in-frame ones, with some missing. The top ten clones hold about 3% of a sample with over 55,000 clones, approximately 94% of them seen once. The specimen sequenced was PBMCs. The rearrangement uses TRBV5-1 and TRBJ2-4; D may be TRBD1 (5 bases). The source is a human donor in good health. Some clones in this sample may be carry-over from other donors' samples. The CDR3 protein is CASSPARQDTPTKNIQYF. In DNA, the CDR3 is TGCGCCAGCAGCCCGGCCCGGCAGGACACCCCGACCAAAAACATTCAGTACTTC. The variable domain in full, completed from reference TRBV5-1 and TRBJ2-4, reads KAGVTQTPRYLIKTRGQQVTLSCSPISGHRSVSWYQQTPGQGLQFLFEYFSETQRNKGNFPGRFSGRQFSNSRSEMNVSTLELGDSALYLCASSPARQDTPTKNIQYFGAGTRLSVL.